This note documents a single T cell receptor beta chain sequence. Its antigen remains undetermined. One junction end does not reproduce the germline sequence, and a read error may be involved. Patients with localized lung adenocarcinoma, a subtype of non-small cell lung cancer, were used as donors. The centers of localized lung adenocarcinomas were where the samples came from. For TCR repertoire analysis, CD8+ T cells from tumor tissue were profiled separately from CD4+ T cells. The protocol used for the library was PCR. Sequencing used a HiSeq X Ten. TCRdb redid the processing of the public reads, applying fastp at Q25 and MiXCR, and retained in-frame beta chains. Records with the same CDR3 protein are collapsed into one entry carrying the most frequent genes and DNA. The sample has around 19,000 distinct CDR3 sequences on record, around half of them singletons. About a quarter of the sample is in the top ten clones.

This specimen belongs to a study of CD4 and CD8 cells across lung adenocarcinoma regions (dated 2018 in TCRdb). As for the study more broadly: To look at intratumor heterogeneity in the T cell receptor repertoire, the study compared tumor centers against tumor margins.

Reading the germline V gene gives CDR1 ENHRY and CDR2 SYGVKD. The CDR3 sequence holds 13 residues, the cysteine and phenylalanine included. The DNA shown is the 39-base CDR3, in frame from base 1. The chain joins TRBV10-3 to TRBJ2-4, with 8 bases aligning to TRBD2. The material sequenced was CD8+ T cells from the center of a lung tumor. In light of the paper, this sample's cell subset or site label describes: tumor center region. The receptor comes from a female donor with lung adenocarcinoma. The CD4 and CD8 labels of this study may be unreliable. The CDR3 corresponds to CAVLRGVTNTQYF. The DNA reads TGTGCGGTGTTGCGGGGGGTCACAAATACTCAGTACTTT.